Here is one T cell receptor (beta chain) with its context. Its specificity is not known. The source of the sample is a study of CD8+ T cells in alopecia areata. Study results and caveats: Patients shared TCRs less clearly than mice did, possibly for HLA-related reasons. In scalp, tofacitinib significantly decreased clonality and expanded CD8+ clones among the top 100. A large proportion of expanded lesional clones were detected persisting in scalp and blood during tofacitinib.

This sample's treatment: oral pan-JAK inhibitor, 5-10 mg twice daily. Lesional scalp punch biopsies and peripheral blood came from alopecia areata patients. It was cDNA, reverse transcribed from extracted RNA, that served as the sequencing template. The table came from immunoSEQ multiplex PCR; TCRdb's copy has only in-frame clones and leaves some out. The sample lists more than 200,000 clones, 64% seen once, with more than 3.5% in the top ten. Trimming removed 10 bases from V and 0 bases from J, with 15 bases in between. CDR3 length: 14 residues. Germline loops: CDR1 ENHRY, CDR2 SYGVKD. Sequenced here: CD4+ T cells sorted from blood, sampled at week 4, from a patient treated with tofacitinib. The rearrangement uses TRBV10-3 and TRBJ1-1, with D perhaps TRBD1 (5 bases). This receptor was taken from a human donor with alopecia areata. In nucleotides, the CDR3 is TGTGCCACCCGAGGGGCAGCTATGAACACTGAAGCTTTCTTT. This gives the protein CATRGAAMNTEAFF.